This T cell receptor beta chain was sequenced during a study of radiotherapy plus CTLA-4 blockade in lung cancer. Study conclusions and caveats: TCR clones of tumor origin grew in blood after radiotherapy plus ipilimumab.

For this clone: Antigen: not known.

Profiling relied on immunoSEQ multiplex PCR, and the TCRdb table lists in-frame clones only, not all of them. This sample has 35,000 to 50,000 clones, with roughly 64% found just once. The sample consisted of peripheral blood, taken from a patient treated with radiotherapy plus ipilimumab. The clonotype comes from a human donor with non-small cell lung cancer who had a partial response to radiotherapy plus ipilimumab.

CDR3 sequence (DNA): TGTGCCAGCTCAGGGTCAAGAGGACTTTTGAACACTGAAGCTTTCTTT. This translates into CASSGSRGLLNTEAFF. The chain uses TRBV18 and TRBJ1-1, with no clear D. CDR1 and CDR2 (germline): KGHSH, LQKENI. The CDR3 runs to 16 residues. Trimming took 5 bases from V and 0 from J, leaving 16 bases between them.